The 29 T cell receptor beta chains in this list originate from one sample, sequenced in a study of cytomegalovirus exposure and HLA in healthy donors. The PCR made use of 60 Vbeta and 13 Jbeta primers. Assay: immunoSEQ multiplex PCR; the TCRdb copy retains only in-frame clones and omits some. The table lists under 200,000 clones, over 65% of them singletons. Sequencing was done on a sample of PBMCs. The source of these receptors is a woman between 25 and 40 years old in good health and CMV-seronegative.

The CDR3 is CASSTGTGGLEQYF. The CDR3 bases are TGTGCCAGCAGCACCGGGACAGGGGGTCTCGAGCAGTACTTC. This sequence joins TRBV7-9 and TRBJ2-5; TRBD1 matches at 11 bases. The J call may be mistaken, given a closer DNA end match to TRBJ2-7. The CDR3 spans 14 residues. Per germline, CDR1 SEHNR and CDR2 FQNEAQ (reference sequence).

This clone was seen only a few times. The genes are TRBV7-7 and TRBJ2-2; the D gene is possibly TRBD1 (6 bases). Trimming took off 4 bases at V and 5 bases at J, with 8 bases between the two ends. CDR3 length equals 13 residues. Germline CDR1 reads SSHAT; CDR2 reads FNYEAQ (reference sequence). The CDR3 coding sequence is TGTGCCAGCAGCTCCAGGGGAACCGGGGAGCTGTTTTTT. Amino acid sequence: CASSSRGTGELFF.

This chain joins TRBV10-2 and TRBJ1-3; 7 bases map to TRBD1. The CDR3 has 15 amino acids. V trimming: 4 bases; J trimming: 3 bases; junction bases outside the gene matches: 6. Germline assignment: CDR1 WSHSY and CDR2 SAAADI. CDR3 bases: TGCGCCAGCAGTGTCGGGACAGACAGTGGAAACACCATATATTTT. It translates to CASSVGTDSGNTIYF.

The V call is TRBV11-3, the J call TRBJ1-1; D is ambiguous. The germline V gene has CDR1 SGHNT and CDR2 YENEEA. The germline V and J ends were trimmed by 4 bases and 1 base, with 7 bases remaining between them. CDR3 length: 13 residues. The chain's CDR3 is CASSSRKNTEAFF. The DNA for the CDR3 is TGTGCCAGCAGCTCCCGTAAGAACACTGAAGCTTTCTTT.

V and J are TRBV2 and TRBJ2-2; TRBD2 aligns across 8 bases. The germline gives CDR1 SNHLY, CDR2 FYNNEI. The CDR3 has 14 residues. The ends lost 4 bases at V and 5 bases at J; junction bases unmatched: 3. CDR3 in DNA: TGTGCCAGCAGTGCTAGCGGGTGGACCGGGGAGCTGTTTTTT. Translating it yields CASSASGWTGELFF.

The chain recombines TRBV4-2 with TRBJ2-3, with 9 bases lining up with TRBD1. Germline V gives CDR1 LGHNA, CDR2 YNFKEQ. The junction had 6 bases not matched to a gene; V was cut back by 4 bases and J by 4 bases. The CDR3 has 15 residues. The CDR3 bases are TGTGCCAGCAGCCTAGACGGGACAGGGCCAGATACGCAGTATTTT. It translates to CASSLDGTGPDTQYF.

The CDR3 DNA reads as TGTGCCAGTAGTTCAGAGGACAGGGAATTGAATCAGTACTTC. This codes for CASSSEDRELNQYF. The V call is TRBV19, the J call TRBJ2-4; 8 nucleotides agree with TRBD1. The CDR3 is 14 amino acids. The germline CDR1 and CDR2 sequences are LNHDA and SQIVND (reference sequence). The junction had 12 bases not matched to a gene; V was cut back by 5 bases and J by 12 bases.

This chain joins TRBV9 and TRBJ2-1; 7 bases map to TRBD2. This CDR3 region has 16 residues. Germline loops: CDR1 SGDLS, CDR2 YYNGEE. V gave up 4 bases and J gave up 2 bases; unmatched junction bases: 9. The CDR3 nucleotides are TGTGCCAGCAGCCCCCCCGGCGCGGGGGCCTACAATGAGCAGTTCTTC. Translation gives CASSPPGAGAYNEQFF.

On this clone: Other DNA sequences within the sample encode an identical CDR3. The chain carries TRBV5-1 and TRBJ2-5; 15 bases map to TRBD2. Germline CDR1 is SGHRS and CDR2 is YFSETQ. The CDR3 loop spans 16 amino acids. The V gene end was trimmed by 3 bases and the J gene end by 4 bases; junction bases not matched to a gene: 4. DNA of the CDR3: TGCGCCAGCAGCTCCGGACTAGCGGGAGGGTTAGAGACCCAGTACTTC. Amino acid sequence: CASSSGLAGGLETQYF.

V is TRBV2 and J is TRBJ2-3, with D maybe TRBD1 (5 bases). Germline V gene sequence: CDR1 SNHLY, CDR2 FYNNEI. There are 14 residues in the CDR3. V was shortened by 2 bases and J by 6 bases, with 12 bases between the two germline ends. CDR3 bases: TGTGCCAGCAGTGAAAGTAGGGGTTTGGATACGCAGTATTTT. Protein: CASSESRGLDTQYF.

The chain recombines TRBV11-2 with TRBJ2-1; 12 nucleotides agree with TRBD2. J lost 6 bases, V lost 5 bases, and 8 bases had no gene match. Germline V CDR1 and CDR2: SGHAT, FQNNGV. The CDR3 extends over 16 amino acids. The CDR3 nucleotides read TGTGCCAGCAGCCCCAACCTAGCGGGAGGGCCCAATGAGCAGTTCTTC. It yields the protein CASSPNLAGGPNEQFF.

This clone has more than one count but fewer than ten. The CDR3 region has the DNA TGCGCCAGCAGCAACCGGGACTCCAAACTCAGTATCTATGGCTACACCTTC. Protein product: CASSNRDSKLSIYGYTF. The chain is built from TRBV4-1 and TRBJ1-2, with TRBD1 as a possible D gene (5 bases). This CDR3 region has 17 residues. The germline CDR1 and CDR2 sequences are MGHRA and YSYEKL. The V end lost 5 bases, the J end lost 4 bases, and 23 bases lay between the germline ends.

CDR3 sequence: CASSDSGTGAHEQYF. Written as DNA, the CDR3 is TGTGCCAGCAGTGACTCCGGGACAGGGGCCCACGAGCAGTACTTC. The rearrangement links TRBV25-1 to TRBJ2-7, with 10 bases aligning to TRBD1. CDR3 length: 15 residues. The trim removed 3 bases at V and 5 bases at J, leaving 7 bases unmatched. Germline V gene data show CDR1 as MGHDK and CDR2 as SYGVNS.

V gene TRBV10-1 combines with J gene TRBJ2-3, with TRBD2 identical over 7 bases. V lost 6 bases and J lost 0; bases outside the gene matches: 9. Germline values: CDR1 WNHNN, CDR2 SYGVQD (reference sequence). There are 16 residues in the CDR3. CDR3 amino acids: CASSSSGEPSTDTQYF. The CDR3 coding sequence is TGCGCCAGCAGCTCTAGCGGCGAACCTAGCACAGATACGCAGTATTTT.

V is TRBV7-3 and J is TRBJ2-4, with 9 bases aligning to TRBD1. The V and J ends lost 3 bases and 13 bases, in that order; junction bases with no gene match: 4. In germline, CDR1 is SGHTA, CDR2 FQGTGA. This CDR3 is 12 amino acids long. CDR3 sequence (DNA): TGTGCCAGCAGCTTGGGACAGGGCAGACAGTACTTC. Protein sequence: CASSLGQGRQYF.

This clone was seen more than once but under ten times. The V gene is TRBV4-3, the J gene TRBJ1-6, with D uncertain. Germline V CDR1 and CDR2: LGHNA, YSLEER. Trimming removed 0 bases from V and 4 bases from J, with 10 bases in between. This CDR3 spans 16 amino acids. This CDR3 reads CASSQDLLSYNSPLHF. CDR3 bases: TGCGCCAGCAGCCAAGATCTTCTGAGTTATAATTCACCCCTCCACTTT.

This clone was seen once. The V gene is TRBV4-1, the J gene TRBJ2-3; D remains ambiguous. This CDR3 region has 14 residues. V lost 1 base to trimming and J lost 3 bases, with 8 bases between them. Looked up from germline, CDR1 is MGHRA and CDR2 is YSYEKL. CDR3 DNA: TGCGCCAGCAGCCAAGTGGTGCTAACAGATACGCAGTATTTT. Amino acid sequence: CASSQVVLTDTQYF.

The gene calls are TRBV2 and TRBJ2-7; tentative D call: TRBD1 (5 bases). The CDR3 is 12 residues long. Trimming removed 4 bases from V and 4 bases from J, with 8 bases in between. The germline gives CDR1 SNHLY, CDR2 FYNNEI. In nucleotides, the CDR3 is TGTGCCAGCAGTGCTCAGGGTTACGAGCAGTACTTC. Its translation: CASSAQGYEQYF.

J is TRBJ1-1 and V is TRBV29-1; 7 nucleotides align to TRBD1. CDR3 size: 13 residues. The ends lost 6 bases at V and 1 base at J; junction bases unmatched: 5. In germline, CDR1 is SQVTM, CDR2 ANQGSEA. The CDR3 loop reads CSVAGTENTEAFF. CDR3 sequence (DNA): TGCAGCGTGGCCGGGACAGAGAACACTGAAGCTTTCTTT.

This clone was observed once. The conserved phenylalanine or tryptophan is not found at the CDR3 terminus, so this likely reflects a read error. The chain uses TRBV30 and TRBJ1-2, with a tentative D call TRBD1 (6 bases). The CDR3 totals 13 residues. V lost 1 base and J 8 bases, leaving 14 bases between the germline ends. Germline-derived CDR1 and CDR2 are GTSNPN and SVGIG (reference sequence). The CDR3 DNA reads as TGTGCCTGGAGTGCTGGGACAACGGGAGGCTACACCCTC. Translation gives CAWSAGTTGGYTL.

The V and J genes are TRBV9 and TRBJ1-1; D ambiguous. The germline CDR1 and CDR2 sequences are SGDLS and YYNGEE. Trimming pared 3 bases from V and 1 base from J, leaving 16 bases between. The CDR3 runs 16 residues. CDR3 sequence (DNA): TGTGCCAGCAGCGGTGGGGAGAGTTTTGGGAACACTGAAGCTTTCTTT. Translating it yields CASSGGESFGNTEAFF.

The count of this clone is one. This chain uses TRBV14 with TRBJ2-1, with D perhaps TRBD2 (7 bases). The length of the CDR3 is 13 residues. V gave up 7 bases and J gave up 8 bases, with 15 bases separating them. CDR1 is SGHDN, CDR2 FVKESK, per germline. Here the CDR3 DNA reads TGTGCCAGCACCCTGGGGGGGCTCGATGAGCAGTTCTTC. It translates to CASTLGGLDEQFF.

V gene TRBV10-3 combines with J gene TRBJ2-5, with D possibly matching TRBD2 (6 bases). CDR3 length: 16 residues. Germline V CDR1 and CDR2: ENHRY, SYGVKD. Trimming pared 4 bases from V and 1 base from J, leaving 16 bases between. The CDR3 sequence: CAISGGEREPQETQYF. The CDR3 DNA is TGTGCCATCAGTGGGGGGGAGAGGGAGCCCCAAGAGACCCAGTACTTC.

The V call is TRBV2, the J call TRBJ1-5; D possibly corresponds to TRBD1 (5 bases). The CDR3 contains 14 residues. Germline V gene data show CDR1 as SNHLY and CDR2 as FYNNEI. Trimming took off 6 bases at V and 0 bases at J, with 9 bases between the two ends. DNA of the CDR3: TGTGCCAGCAGCGTACAGGCTAGCAATCAGCCCCAGCATTTT. This sequence encodes CASSVQASNQPQHF.

This chain connects TRBV6-1 to TRBJ2-3, with D hard to call. V lost 6 bases and J lost 9, with 10 bases in between. Germline values: CDR1 MNHNS, CDR2 SASEGT. This CDR3 spans 11 amino acids. The CDR3 loop is CASRTSRTQYF. The CDR3 DNA sequence: TGTGCCAGCAGGACCTCGCGGACGCAGTATTTT.

The CDR3 is CASSLQLERGSYNNEQFF. The CDR3 region has the DNA TGTGCCAGCAGCTTGCAGCTGGAGCGGGGGTCATATAACAATGAGCAGTTCTTC. The chain recombines TRBV14 with TRBJ2-1, with TRBD2 identical over 8 bases. Germline loops: CDR1 SGHDN, CDR2 FVKESK. The CDR3 totals 18 residues. The ends lost 5 bases at V and 5 bases at J; junction bases unmatched: 17.

This clone was recorded once. This chain joins TRBV19 and TRBJ1-5; a weak D match, TRBD1 (6 bases). The germline gives CDR1 LNHDA, CDR2 SQIVND (reference sequence). The CDR3 has 15 amino acids. V was pared by 4 bases and J by 5 bases, with 15 bases between. CDR3 protein: CASSTPQRQDQPQHF. The DNA of the CDR3 is TGTGCCAGTAGTACACCTCAAAGACAGGATCAGCCCCAGCATTTT.

The chain combines TRBV4-2 with TRBJ2-1, with D perhaps matching TRBD2 (7 bases). Deletions cut 0 bases from V and 9 bases from J, with 15 bases between. Germline CDR1 and CDR2: LGHNA and YNFKEQ. This CDR3 is 15 amino acids long. CDR3 residues: CASSQESGGSREQFF. The CDR3 bases are TGTGCCAGCAGCCAAGAATCGGGGGGCTCGCGTGAGCAGTTCTTC.

This clone showed up just once. The chain couples TRBV19 to TRBJ1-6; TRBD1 is a possible D gene (5 bases). Trimming shortened V by 3 bases and J by 13 bases, and 19 bases separated the two germline ends. CDR3 size: 15 residues. CDR1 LNHDA and CDR2 SQIVND come from the germline V gene (reference sequence). In nucleotides, the CDR3 is TGTGCCAGTAGTATCCGGGGGTCGACTGGAGGCCCCCTCCACTTT. Amino acid sequence: CASSIRGSTGGPLHF.